Listed here are 17 T cell receptor beta chains from one sample, sequenced in a study of blood T cell repertoires in COVID-19. Libraries were prepared by immunoSEQ multiplex PCR; TCRdb keeps only in-frame clonotypes and omits some of them. The table lists 65,000 to 75,000 clones, approximately 84% of them singletons. The sample was peripheral blood. These receptors were collected from a woman aged 55 to 70 with acute or convalescent COVID-19.

The V and J genes are TRBV12-3 or TRBV12-4 and TRBJ1-2; weak D call: TRBD1 (5 bases). The CDR3 sequence is 11 residues long. V lost 1 base, J lost 10 bases, and 7 bases lay in between. The CDR3 coding sequence is TGTGCCAGCAGTTTAGAGGGGTTCTACACCTTC. Its translation: CASSLEGFYTF.

The V call is TRBV9, the J call TRBJ1-2; possible D gene TRBD1, 5 bases. Between the trimmed V and J ends, which lost 2 bases and 0 bases, there was a span of 11 bases. The CDR3 sequence is 15 residues long. Germline V lookup: CDR1 SGDLS, CDR2 YYNGEE. CDR3 amino acids: CASSVGGAANYGYTF. In DNA, the CDR3 is TGTGCCAGCAGCGTGGGCGGGGCGGCTAACTATGGCTACACCTTC.

This sequence joins TRBV9 and TRBJ2-1, with unresolved D. Germline V gives CDR1 SGDLS, CDR2 YYNGEE. The CDR3 runs to 12 residues. Trimming removed 4 bases at V and 6 bases at J, with 8 bases between. The CDR3: CASSPSTNEQFF. CDR3 DNA: TGTGCCAGCAGCCCCTCTACCAATGAGCAGTTCTTC.

The chain uses TRBV2 and TRBJ1-5, with D possibly TRBD1 on 5 matching bases. This CDR3 has 15 residues. Trimming removed 7 bases from V and 0 bases from J, with 13 bases in between. Germline values: CDR1 SNHLY, CDR2 FYNNEI. CDR3 bases: TGTGCCAGCACCACCGACCAGGGTAGCAATCAGCCCCAGCATTTT. Encoded protein: CASTTDQGSNQPQHF.

This chain uses TRBV24-1 with TRBJ1-1, with D perhaps TRBD1 (6 bases). The CDR3 is made up of 13 amino acids. Germline V gene data show CDR1 as KGHDR and CDR2 as SFDVKD. V was trimmed by 7 bases and J by 1 base, leaving 9 bases between them. CDR3 sequence reads: CATRGTQNTEAFF. The CDR3 nucleotides read TGTGCCACCAGAGGGACACAGAACACTGAAGCTTTCTTT.

This sequence joins TRBV10-3 and TRBJ1-2; 10 nucleotides match TRBD1. With 5 bases clipped from V and 3 bases from J, the junction kept 6 bases outside the gene matches. The CDR3 has 15 amino acids. The germline gives CDR1 ENHRY, CDR2 SYGVKD. CDR3 region: CAISNPTGGDYGYTF. The CDR3 DNA is TGTGCCATCAGTAACCCGACAGGGGGCGACTATGGCTACACCTTC.

The chain employs TRBV5-1 and TRBJ2-2; possible D gene TRBD1, 6 bases. V was shortened by 4 bases and J by 3 bases, with 13 bases between the two germline ends. The CDR3 is 15 residues long. Germline CDR1 and CDR2: SGHRS and YFSETQ. The CDR3 sequence: CASSPNQGYTGELFF. The CDR3 nucleotides read TGCGCCAGCAGCCCAAATCAGGGGTACACCGGGGAGCTGTTTTTT. The full variable domain, completed using reference TRBV5-1 and TRBJ2-2, is KAGVTQTPRYLIKTRGQQVTLSCSPISGHRSVSWYQQTPGQGLQFLFEYFSETQRNKGNFPGRFSGRQFSNSRSEMNVSTLELGDSALYLCASSPNQGYTGELFFGEGSRLTVL.

The gene calls are TRBV7-9 and TRBJ1-2; 7 nucleotides match TRBD1. Trimming at V came to 4 bases and at J to 2 bases, leaving 16 bases not matched to a gene. Germline CDR1 SEHNR, CDR2 FQNEAQ (reference sequence). The CDR3 contains 18 residues. The CDR3 DNA reads TGTGCCAGCAGCTCACTACCGGGACAGATGGGATACAACTATGGCTACACCTTC. Translating it yields CASSSLPGQMGYNYGYTF.

This clone was observed a single time. The V call is TRBV10-3, the J call TRBJ1-1, with TRBD1 as a possible D gene (6 bases). This CDR3 contains 15 residues. Per the germline V gene, CDR1 is ENHRY and CDR2 is SYGVKD. Trimming took off 4 bases at V and 2 bases at J, with 14 bases between the two ends. CDR3 sequence: CAISGPGGLNTEAFF. In DNA, the CDR3 is TGTGCCATCAGTGGACCGGGGGGGCTCAACACTGAAGCTTTCTTT.

The chain links TRBV9 to TRBJ2-7; maybe TRBD2 (6 bases). The length of the CDR3 is 14 residues. Germline CDR1 is SGDLS and CDR2 is YYNGEE. The V end lost 3 bases, the J end lost 5 bases, and 15 bases lay between the germline ends. CDR3: CASSEAPGGDEQYF. Written as DNA, the CDR3 is TGTGCCAGCAGCGAAGCCCCCGGCGGGGACGAGCAGTACTTC.

This clone was observed a few times. The chain uses TRBV6-5 and TRBJ2-2; 9 positions agree with TRBD1. The V segment lost 10 bases and the J segment 7 bases; nucleotides outside the gene matches: 7. Germline V gives CDR1 MNHEY, CDR2 SVGAGI. This CDR3 region has 13 residues. The DNA for the CDR3 is TGTGCCATCTCTACAGGGGGCATCGGGGAGCTGTTTTTT. This codes for CAISTGGIGELFF.

V is TRBV24-1 and J is TRBJ2-2; the match to TRBD1 covers 12 bases. J gave up 5 bases and V 4 bases, and 1 base lay outside the gene matches. This CDR3 spans 15 amino acids. CDR1 is KGHDR, CDR2 SFDVKD, per germline. CDR3 in amino acids: CATSEGQGATGELFF. The CDR3 nucleotides read TGTGCCACCAGTGAGGGACAGGGGGCGACCGGGGAGCTGTTTTTT.

This clone has just a few counts. V gene TRBV11-2 combines with J gene TRBJ1-2, with TRBD1 matching over 8 bases. CDR3 length: 14 residues. CDR1 is SGHAT and CDR2 is FQNNGV in the germline V gene. V lost 1 base, J lost 5 bases, and 3 bases stayed unmatched. The CDR3, as DNA: TGTGCCAGCAGCTTAGGACAGGGGAGTTATGGCTACACCTTC. This codes for CASSLGQGSYGYTF.

The genes are TRBV7-8 and TRBJ2-1, with 12 bases lining up with TRBD1. In germline, CDR1 is SGHVS, CDR2 FQNEAQ. The CDR3 length is 15 residues. V lost 5 bases to trimming and J lost 6 bases; unmatched junction nucleotides: 5. The CDR3 loop is CASSKGQGARNEQFF. CDR3 bases: TGTGCCAGCAGCAAGGGACAGGGGGCACGCAATGAGCAGTTCTTC.

V usage is TRBV4-1 and J usage is TRBJ1-1; 7 bases agree with TRBD1. The trim removed 3 bases at V and 1 base at J, leaving 2 bases unmatched. Germline CDR1 MGHRA, CDR2 YSYEKL. The length of the CDR3 is 14 residues. Written as DNA, the CDR3 is TGCGCCAGCAGCCACCGGACAGGGAACACTGAAGCTTTCTTT. Translating gives CASSHRTGNTEAFF.

The chain carries TRBV12-3 or TRBV12-4 and TRBJ1-1; D is unclear. V was pared by 3 bases and J by 5 bases, with 10 bases between. The CDR3 spans 13 residues. CDR3 residues: CASSFSGGTEAFF. DNA of the CDR3: TGTGCCAGCAGTTTCTCGGGTGGAACTGAAGCTTTCTTT.

The chain combines TRBV11-3 with TRBJ2-1; the match to TRBD1 covers 11 bases. The CDR3 is made up of 16 amino acids. Per germline, CDR1 SGHNT and CDR2 YENEEA. The V and J ends lost 2 bases and 8 bases, in that order; junction bases with no gene match: 8. The CDR3 nucleotides read TGTGCCAGCAGCTTAAGGGCCGGACAGGGGGCCGATGAGCAGTTCTTC. As protein: CASSLRAGQGADEQFF.